This is a list of T cell receptor beta chains from one sample in a study of T cells in Graves' hyperthyroidism and ophthalmopathy. A single record per CDR3 protein comes from TCRdb applying MiXCR to the multiplex PCR reads. The data contain more than 650,000 distinct CDR3 sequences, around 15% of them singletons. The sequenced sample was blood. All receptors derive from a woman younger than 30 with Graves' hyperthyroidism. Each CDR3 is given with its conserved first and last residue. A D gene is named only where the DNA matches it firmly. Only part of the rows carry a size: once, few, many, or a class if the clone is expanded.

clone size	V gene	J gene	D gene	CDR3 protein	CDR3 DNA
NA	TRBV13	TRBJ2-7	TRBD2	CASSLLAGGTFSEQYF	TGTGCCAGCAGCCTACTAGCGGGAGGGACCTTTTCCGAGCAGTACTTC
NA	TRBV6-2/TRBV6-3	TRBJ2-1	TRBD2	CASSYPSLAGNNEQFF	TGTGCCAGCAGTTACCCATCACTAGCGGGAAACAATGAGCAGTTCTTC
few	TRBV6-1	TRBJ1-6	NA	CASRRNSPLHF	TGTGCCAGCAGGAGGAATTCACCCCTCCACTTT
NA	TRBV29-1	TRBJ2-1	NA	CSVERPREQFF	TGCAGCGTTGAACGGCCCAGGGAGCAGTTCTTC
many	TRBV3-1	TRBJ2-3	TRBD2	CASSQSGRAADTQYF	TGTGCCAGCAGCCAAAGCGGGAGGGCCGCGGATACGCAGTATTTT
NA	TRBV12-3/TRBV12-4	TRBJ2-3	TRBD2	CASSTWGRAPTDTQYF	TGTGCCAGCAGTACCTGGGGGAGGGCCCCAACAGATACGCAGTATTTT
many	TRBV7-8	TRBJ2-1	NA	CASSLESRSWGNEQFF	TGTGCCAGCAGCTTAGAGTCTAGGTCCTGGGGGAATGAGCAGTTCTTC
many	TRBV6-1	TRBJ1-3	NA	CASSYSEGGNTIYF	TGTGCCAGCAGTTACAGCGAGGGTGGAAACACCATATATTTT
NA	TRBV2	TRBJ2-5	TRBD1	CASRTGTGAYQETQYF	TGTGCCAGCAGGACCGGGACAGGGGCGTACCAAGAGACCCAGTACTTC
NA	TRBV24-1	TRBJ1-4	NA	CATSRGNEKLFF	TGTGCCACGAGCCGGGGCAATGAAAAACTGTTTTTT
few	TRBV12-3/TRBV12-4	TRBJ1-2	NA	CASSSYSYGYTF	TGTGCCAGCAGTTCCTATAGCTATGGCTACACCTTC
NA	TRBV13	TRBJ1-1	NA	CASTEPWGEGLNTEAFF	TGTGCCAGCACCGAACCTTGGGGCGAGGGCCTAAACACTGAAGCTTTCTTT
many	TRBV6-1	TRBJ2-2	NA	CASSPSIPAVATGELFF	TGTGCCAGCAGTCCTTCTATTCCAGCCGTCGCCACCGGGGAGCTGTTTTTT
many	TRBV13	TRBJ2-7	TRBD1	CASSLRPTGPIYEQYF	TGTGCCAGCAGCTTAAGGCCGACAGGGCCGATATACGAGCAGTACTTC
NA	TRBV6-2/TRBV6-3	TRBJ2-1	TRBD2	CASGLAGVGQFF	TGTGCCAGCGGCCTAGCGGGAGTAGGGCAGTTCTTC
many	TRBV7-2	TRBJ2-5	TRBD1	CASSFRGETQYF	TGTGCCAGCAGTTTCAGGGGGGAGACCCAGTACTTC
many	TRBV30	TRBJ2-3	NA	CAWSALSEVRQYF	TGTGCCTGGAGTGCCCTCAGTGAGGTTAGGCAGTATTTT
NA	TRBV25-1	TRBJ1-1	NA	CASSAPVREGNTEAFF	TGTGCCAGCAGTGCCCCGGTCCGGGAAGGGAACACTGAAGCTTTCTTT
NA	TRBV10-3	TRBJ2-1	NA	CAISGTISGSSYNEQFF	TGTGCCATCAGTGGGACCATTAGCGGTAGCTCCTACAATGAGCAGTTCTTC
many	TRBV3-1	TRBJ1-1	NA	CASSQEGGFNTEAFF	TGTGCCAGCAGCCAAGAAGGGGGATTTAACACTGAAGCTTTCTTT
NA	TRBV6-2/TRBV6-3	TRBJ1-5	NA	CASRTGQYSNQPQHF	TGTGCCAGCAGGACCGGTCAATATAGCAATCAGCCCCAGCATTTT
few	TRBV7-9	TRBJ2-5	NA	CASSSPGPKQETQYF	TGTGCCAGCAGCTCCCCAGGGCCCAAACAGGAGACCCAGTACTTC
once	TRBV15	TRBJ2-5	TRBD2	CVTSSRTSGRGETQYF	TGTGTCACCAGCTCGCGGACTAGCGGGAGAGGAGAGACCCAGTACTTC
many	TRBV30	TRBJ1-5	NA	CAWSVQPYSNQPQHF	TGTGCCTGGAGTGTGCAGCCCTATAGCAATCAGCCCCAGCATTTT
few	TRBV6-2/TRBV6-3	TRBJ2-1	NA	CASRPGRVSYNEQFF	TGTGCCAGCAGACCTGGCAGGGTATCCTACAATGAGCAGTTCTTC
NA	TRBV18	TRBJ1-1	NA	CASSPDKGDNTEAFF	TGTGCCAGCTCTCCCGACAAGGGTGATAACACTGAAGCTTTCTTT
NA	TRBV6-1	TRBJ2-2	TRBD1	CACSPDRGRTGELFF	TGTGCCTGCTCCCCGGACAGGGGGAGGACCGGGGAGCTGTTTTTT
many	TRBV6-2/TRBV6-3	TRBJ1-1	TRBD1	CASIGDRGHTEAFF	TGTGCCAGCATCGGCGACAGGGGGCACACTGAAGCTTTCTTT
NA	TRBV4-1	TRBJ1-2	NA	CASSHGPRGANYGYTF	TGCGCCAGCAGCCACGGGCCACGGGGAGCTAACTATGGCTACACCTTC
NA	TRBV10-2	TRBJ2-1	NA	CASSERVGGSNEQFF	TGCGCCAGCAGTGAACGGGTGGGAGGAAGCAATGAGCAGTTCTTC
NA	TRBV7-9	TRBJ2-4	NA	CASSLAVRSKNIQYF	TGTGCCAGCAGCTTAGCCGTCAGATCCAAAAACATTCAGTACTTC
many	TRBV12-3/TRBV12-4	TRBJ1-5	NA	CASSPFRDRQPQHF	TGTGCCAGCAGCCCGTTCCGGGATAGGCAGCCCCAGCATTTT
NA	TRBV20-1	TRBJ1-1	TRBD1	CSAPPRDREAFF	TGCAGTGCTCCTCCCCGGGACAGGGAAGCTTTCTTT
NA	TRBV4-2	TRBJ1-4	TRBD1	CASSHGDRGRNEKLFF	TGTGCCAGCAGCCACGGGGACAGGGGTCGTAATGAAAAACTGTTTTTT
many	TRBV11-2	TRBJ1-4	NA	CASSPEVGFNEKLFF	TGTGCCAGCAGCCCCGAGGTCGGGTTTAATGAAAAACTGTTTTTT
NA	TRBV20-1	TRBJ1-2	TRBD1	CSARDQQGPVGYTF	TGCAGTGCTAGAGATCAACAGGGGCCCGTTGGCTACACCTTC
once	TRBV15	TRBJ1-5	NA	CATSTQGRQPQHF	TGTGCCACCAGCACACAGGGCAGGCAGCCCCAGCATTTT
few	TRBV30	TRBJ2-3	NA	CAWSLGGGGTDTQYF	TGTGCCTGGAGCCTCGGGGGAGGAGGCACAGATACGCAGTATTTT
few	TRBV6-1	TRBJ1-1	NA	CASSVTRTAEAFF	TGTGCCAGCAGCGTTACCAGGACAGCTGAAGCTTTCTTT
NA	TRBV4-3	TRBJ2-7	TRBD2	CASSQDLAEEYEQYF	TGCGCCAGCAGCCAAGACCTAGCGGAGGAATACGAGCAGTACTTC
many	TRBV6-1	TRBJ1-1	NA	CASSEEGRRNTEAFF	TGTGCCAGCAGTGAGGAGGGACGGCGAAACACTGAAGCTTTCTTT
many	TRBV7-9	TRBJ2-4	TRBD1	CASSCIKTGAALDIQYF	TGTGCCAGCAGCTGTATCAAGACAGGGGCGGCTCTGGACATTCAGTACTTC
few	TRBV10-2	TRBJ2-7	NA	CASKWAGPYEQYF	TGCGCCAGCAAATGGGCAGGGCCCTACGAGCAGTACTTC
few	TRBV28	TRBJ1-6	NA	CASSLMTGSLHF	TGTGCCAGCAGTCTGATGACAGGCTCTCTCCACTTT
many	TRBV27	TRBJ2-7	TRBD1	CASSWGQYYEQYF	TGTGCCAGCAGTTGGGGACAGTACTACGAGCAGTACTTC
many	TRBV30	TRBJ1-5	TRBD1	CAWKGTGGHQPQHF	TGTGCCTGGAAGGGGACAGGGGGTCATCAGCCCCAGCATTTT
many	TRBV18	TRBJ2-7	TRBD1	CASSPGTGGRLKQYF	TGTGCCAGCTCACCAGGGACAGGGGGTCGGCTAAAGCAGTACTTC